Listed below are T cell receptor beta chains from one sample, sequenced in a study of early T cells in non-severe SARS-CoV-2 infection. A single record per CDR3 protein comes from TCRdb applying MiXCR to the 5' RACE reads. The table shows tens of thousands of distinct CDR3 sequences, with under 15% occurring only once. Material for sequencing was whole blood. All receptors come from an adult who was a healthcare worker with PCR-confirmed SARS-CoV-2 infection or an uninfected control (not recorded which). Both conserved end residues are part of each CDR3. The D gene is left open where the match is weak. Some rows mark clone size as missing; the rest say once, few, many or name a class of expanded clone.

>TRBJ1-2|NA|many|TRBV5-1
CASSPGRVGGYTF
TGCGCCAGCAGCCCAGGTAGGGTCGGCGGCTACACCTTC
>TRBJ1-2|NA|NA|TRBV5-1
CASSWDGDGYTF
TGCGCCAGCAGCTGGGACGGCGATGGCTACACCTTC
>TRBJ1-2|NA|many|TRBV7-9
CASSLEGGASGYTF
TGTGCCAGCAGCTTAGAAGGGGGAGCCAGTGGCTACACCTTC
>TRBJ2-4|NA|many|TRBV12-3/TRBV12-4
CASSLVDGRNIQYF
TGTGCCAGCAGTTTAGTCGACGGCAGAAACATTCAGTACTTC
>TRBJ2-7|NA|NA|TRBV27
CASSSYRDHPYEQYF
TGTGCCAGCAGTTCGTACCGGGACCACCCCTACGAGCAGTACTTC
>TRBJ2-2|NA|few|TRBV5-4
CASSSLIGDGGELFF
TGTGCCAGCAGCTCTCTGATCGGGGATGGCGGGGAGCTGTTTTTT
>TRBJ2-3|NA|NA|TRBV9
CASSVRGAPPDTQYF
TGTGCCAGCAGCGTAAGGGGGGCCCCCCCGGATACGCAGTATTTT
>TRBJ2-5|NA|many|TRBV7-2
CASRSSSETQYF
TGTGCCAGTAGGAGTAGTTCGGAGACCCAGTACTTC
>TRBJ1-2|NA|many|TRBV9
CASSVEAGSLYGYTF
TGTGCCAGCAGCGTAGAAGCAGGCAGCCTATATGGCTACACCTTC
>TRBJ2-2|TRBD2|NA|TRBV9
CASSVSIAGETGELFF
TGTGCCAGCAGCGTATCCATAGCGGGGGAGACCGGGGAGCTGTTTTTT
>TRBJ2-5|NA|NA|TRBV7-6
CASSSGTRQETQYF
TGTGCCAGCAGCTCCGGGACACGACAGGAGACCCAGTACTTC
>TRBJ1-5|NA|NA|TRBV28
CASSLSGQPQPQHF
TGTGCCAGCAGTTTATCGGGGCAGCCTCAGCCCCAGCATTTT
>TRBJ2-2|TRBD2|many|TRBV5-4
CASSFTSGRSNTGELFF
TGTGCCAGCAGCTTCACTAGCGGGAGGTCGAACACCGGGGAGCTGTTTTTT
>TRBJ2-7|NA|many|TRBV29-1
CSVARASEQYF
TGCAGCGTTGCGAGGGCTTCCGAGCAGTACTTC
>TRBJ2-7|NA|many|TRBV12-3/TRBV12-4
CASSFRESEQYF
TGTGCCAGCAGTTTTCGAGAAAGTGAGCAGTACTTC
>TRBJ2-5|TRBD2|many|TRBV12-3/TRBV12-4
CARPGHRLAEKETQYF
TGTGCCCGCCCCGGCCACCGACTAGCGGAGAAAGAGACCCAGTACTTC
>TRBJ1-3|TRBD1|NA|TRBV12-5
CASGTWTGTRSGNTIYF
TGTGCTAGTGGTACCTGGACAGGGACCCGCTCTGGAAACACCATATATTTT
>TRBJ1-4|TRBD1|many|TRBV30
CAWSATGALFF
TGTGCCTGGAGTGCGACAGGGGCCCTGTTTTTT
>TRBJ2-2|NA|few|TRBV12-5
CASTSGRVNTGELFF
TGTGCTAGTACCTCAGGGCGGGTGAACACCGGGGAGCTGTTTTTT
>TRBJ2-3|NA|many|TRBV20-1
CSADILTHRYTQYF
TGCAGTGCTGATATCTTGACACATCGGTATACGCAGTATTTT
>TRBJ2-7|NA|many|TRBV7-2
CASSQDIRVHEQYF
TGTGCCAGCAGCCAGGACATCCGGGTCCACGAGCAGTACTTC
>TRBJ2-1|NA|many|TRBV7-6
CASSLARREQFF
TGTGCCAGCAGCTTAGCCCGCCGGGAGCAGTTCTTC
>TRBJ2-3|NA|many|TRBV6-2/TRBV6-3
CASSLGRGRPDTQYF
TGTGCCAGCAGTTTAGGCAGGGGAAGGCCAGATACGCAGTATTTT
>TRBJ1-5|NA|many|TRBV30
CAWSVLGTQQPQHF
TGTGCCTGGAGTGTACTGGGTACGCAGCAGCCCCAGCATTTT